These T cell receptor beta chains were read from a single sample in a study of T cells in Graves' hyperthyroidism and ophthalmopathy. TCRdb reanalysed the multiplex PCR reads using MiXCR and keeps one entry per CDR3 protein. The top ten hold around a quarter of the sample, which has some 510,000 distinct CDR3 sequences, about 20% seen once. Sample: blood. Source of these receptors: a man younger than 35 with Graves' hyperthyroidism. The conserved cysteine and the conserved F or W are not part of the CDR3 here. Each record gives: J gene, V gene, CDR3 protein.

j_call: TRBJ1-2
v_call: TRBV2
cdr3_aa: ASTNRGRGSHGYT

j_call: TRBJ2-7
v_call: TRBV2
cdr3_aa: ASRWRTSYEQY

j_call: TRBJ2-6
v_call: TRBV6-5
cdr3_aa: ASSFYSGANVLT

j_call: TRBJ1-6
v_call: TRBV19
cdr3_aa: ASNIQGDSPLH

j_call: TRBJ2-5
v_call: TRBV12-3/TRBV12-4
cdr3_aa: ASSSLGAPHETQY

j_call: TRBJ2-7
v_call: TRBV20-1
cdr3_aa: SAPGRSRDEQY

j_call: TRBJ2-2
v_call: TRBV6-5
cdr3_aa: ASSSRGGASGELF

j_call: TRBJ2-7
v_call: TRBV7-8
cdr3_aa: ASSIGSTYEQY

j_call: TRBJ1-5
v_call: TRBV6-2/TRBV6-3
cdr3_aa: ASIDGQGGQPQH

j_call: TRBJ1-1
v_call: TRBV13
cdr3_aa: ASSFWGVGTEAF

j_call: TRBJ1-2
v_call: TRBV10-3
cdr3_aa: AISEIEASNYGYT

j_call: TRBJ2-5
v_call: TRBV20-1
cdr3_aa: SAIPEQWEETQY

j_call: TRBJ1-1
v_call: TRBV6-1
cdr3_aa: ASTQGVRGEAF

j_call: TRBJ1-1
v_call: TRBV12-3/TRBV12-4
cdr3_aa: ASSLERSTEAF

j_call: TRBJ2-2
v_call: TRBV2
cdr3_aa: ASRGRTSGRLANTGELF

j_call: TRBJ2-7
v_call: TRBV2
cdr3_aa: ASSIASKDTVSSYEQY

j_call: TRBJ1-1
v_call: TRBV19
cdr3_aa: ASSIDRVGTEAF

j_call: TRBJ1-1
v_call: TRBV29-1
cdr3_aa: SVEGIEHGNTEAF

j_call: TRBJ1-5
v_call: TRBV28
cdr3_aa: ASSPPNGQGVSQPQH

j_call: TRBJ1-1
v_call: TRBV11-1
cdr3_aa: ASQTYGGNTEAF

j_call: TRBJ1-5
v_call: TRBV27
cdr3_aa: ASSLSGGLSNQPQH

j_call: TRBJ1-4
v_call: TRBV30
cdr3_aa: AWATKGPEKLF

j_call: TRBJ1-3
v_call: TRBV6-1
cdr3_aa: ASSELKGASGNTIY

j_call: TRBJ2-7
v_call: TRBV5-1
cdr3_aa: ASSSLTSGATYEQY

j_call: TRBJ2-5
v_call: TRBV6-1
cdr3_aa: ASSFQGTSGEETQY

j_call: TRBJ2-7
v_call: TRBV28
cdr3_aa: ASSSTPSYEQY

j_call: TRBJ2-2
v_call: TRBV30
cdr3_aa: AWSSLGGLAGEELF

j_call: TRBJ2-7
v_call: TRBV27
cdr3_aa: ASSFFPPGSGYEQY

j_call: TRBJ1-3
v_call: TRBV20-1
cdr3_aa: SARKTGVLPYSGNTIY

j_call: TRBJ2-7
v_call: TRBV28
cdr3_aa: ASSLFEQGTHEQY

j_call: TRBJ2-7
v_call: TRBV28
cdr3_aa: ASTPAGSSYEQY

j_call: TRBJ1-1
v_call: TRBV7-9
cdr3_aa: ASRSRRLNTEAF

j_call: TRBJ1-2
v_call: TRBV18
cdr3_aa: ASSPDAKKGYT

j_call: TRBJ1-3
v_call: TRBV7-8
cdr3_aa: ASSLYAANTIY

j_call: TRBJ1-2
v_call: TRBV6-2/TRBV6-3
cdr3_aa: ASNLGGGLYGYT

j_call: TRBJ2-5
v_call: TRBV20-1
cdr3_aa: SASPVAGGPGETQY

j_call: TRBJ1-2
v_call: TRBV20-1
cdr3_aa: SATDIYYGYT

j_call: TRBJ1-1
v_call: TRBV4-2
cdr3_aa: ASSHLTGGVYAF

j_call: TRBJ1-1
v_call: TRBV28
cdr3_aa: ASYVSGTLGTEAF

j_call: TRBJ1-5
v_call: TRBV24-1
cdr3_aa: ATSDSGQGEKPQH

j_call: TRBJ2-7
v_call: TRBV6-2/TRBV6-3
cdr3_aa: ASSPGGGGMDSIYEQY

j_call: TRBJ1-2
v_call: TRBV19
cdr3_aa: AIQTDYYGYT

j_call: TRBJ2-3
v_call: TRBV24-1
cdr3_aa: ATSDPWTGGGYSPDTQY

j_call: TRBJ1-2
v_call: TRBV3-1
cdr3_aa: ASSQAGGQNGYT

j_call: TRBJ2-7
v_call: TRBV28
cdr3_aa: ASRPFSPATHEQY

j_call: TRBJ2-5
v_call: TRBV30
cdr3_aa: AWSQGTGETQY